This T cell receptor beta chain was captured in a study of blood T cell repertoires in COVID-19. Study-level information: There were acute and convalescent COVID-19 samples, and they came from the United States, Italy and Spain. Sources were T cells, B-cell-depleted T cells, or PBMCs; the material itself was cDNA or gDNA.

CDR1 and CDR2 (germline): ENHRY, SYGVKD. The V end was cut by 0 bases, the J end by 1 base, with 3 bases between. This CDR3 has 13 amino acids. Source study methods: Nucleated cell counts were estimated from reference gene primer amplification. Profiled with immunoSEQ multiplex PCR; TCRdb holds only in-frame clones, not every one. V and J calls and clone size come straight from that table; D and trimming were deduced from the DNA. Counted here are approximately 80,000 clones, under 80% occurring once; the ten biggest clones make up 7.5% to 10%. This sequence joins TRBV10-3 and TRBJ1-1; the D is unclear. The receptor was derived from a human donor in a cohort sampled during active COVID-19. Sequencing was performed on peripheral blood. The CDR3 region is CAISESRNTEAFF. CDR3 in DNA: TGTGCCATCAGTGAGTCTAGGAACACTGAAGCTTTCTTT.